A single sample gave rise to the 30 T cell receptor beta chains below, sequenced in a study of T cells expressing NK-cell markers. Reprocessing the 5' RACE reads, TCRdb reports a single entry for every CDR3 protein and omits DNA. Its table records hundreds of thousands of distinct CDR3 sequences. Sequencing input: blood T cells: a sorted CD56 or NKG2C T cell subset, CD4+ or CD8+ T cells, or bulk PBMC T cells (not recorded which). The source of these receptors is a woman aged 18 to 75 in good health.

The chain is built from TRBV12-3 or TRBV12-4 and TRBJ2-7; the TCRdb call, TRBD2, lacks DNA for checking. This CDR3 spans 14 amino acids. CDR3 in amino acids: CASTPPAGSYEQYF.

The CDR3 region is CASSSAGTGVFYGYTF. V is TRBV7-2 and J is TRBJ1-2; absent DNA, TCRdb's TRBD1 call cannot be checked. There are 16 residues in the CDR3. Germline V lookup: CDR1 SGHTA, CDR2 FQGNSA.

CDR3 region: CSDRDSSNYGYTF. The chain is built from TRBV29-1 and TRBJ1-2; the D gene TCRdb calls, TRBD1, cannot be checked with no DNA. The germline CDR1 and CDR2 sequences are SQVTM and ANQGSEA. CDR3 length equals 13 residues.

V and J are TRBV30 and TRBJ1-6; TCRdb's D gene call, TRBD1, goes unchecked for lack of DNA. Germline CDR1 is GTSNPN and CDR2 is SVGIG (reference sequence). This CDR3 is built from 13 residues. CDR3 loop: CAWQGSWASPLHF.

This chain joins TRBV7-2 and TRBJ2-3; TCRdb's D call, TRBD1, is unchecked because there is no DNA. The germline V gene encodes CDR1 SGHTA and CDR2 FQGNSA. The CDR3 runs 16 residues. The CDR3 here is CASSLSGVGSTDTQYF.

The chain is built from TRBV4-2 and TRBJ2-5. This CDR3 is 14 amino acids long. CDR1 and CDR2 from the germline V gene are LGHNA and YNFKEQ. The CDR3 here is CASSQDRSRETQYF.

The chain recombines TRBV7-6 with TRBJ2-3; TCRdb's D call, TRBD2, is unchecked because there is no DNA. CDR1 and CDR2 from the germline V gene are SGHVS and FNYEAQ. The CDR3 has 17 amino acids. CDR3 sequence: CASSLAGLAALTDTQYF.

The gene calls are TRBV6-5 and TRBJ2-5. Germline V gene lookup returns CDR1 MNHEY and CDR2 SVGAGI. There are 14 residues in the CDR3. The CDR3 reads CASSYSGIKETQYF.

V and J are TRBV12-3 or TRBV12-4 and TRBJ1-1; TCRdb reports TRBD1, a call that lacks DNA to check it against. The CDR3 is 14 amino acids. The CDR3 sequence is CASIPSGVNTEAFF.

This chain links TRBV6-5 with TRBJ2-7; TCRdb's D call, TRBD2, is unchecked because there is no DNA. Per the germline V gene, CDR1 is MNHEY and CDR2 is SVGAGI. The CDR3 covers 17 residues. The CDR3 reads CASSSIPTSGRLSEQYF.

The rearrangement joins TRBV5-1 to TRBJ2-2; the TCRdb call, TRBD2, lacks DNA for checking. The CDR3 is 14 amino acids. Germline assignment: CDR1 SGHRS and CDR2 YFSETQ. The CDR3 protein is CASLREGDTGELFF.

The rearrangement uses TRBV2 and TRBJ2-1; without DNA, the TCRdb call of TRBD2 cannot be checked. This CDR3 spans 18 amino acids. CDR1 is SNHLY, CDR2 FYNNEI, per germline. The CDR3 reads CASTLLAGGRSSYNEQFF.

This rearrangement joins TRBV20-1 to TRBJ1-1; TCRdb calls TRBD1, which cannot be checked without DNA. This CDR3 contains 15 residues. Germline V gives CDR1 DFQATT, CDR2 SNEGSKA (reference sequence). The CDR3 sequence is CSARGQLIMNTEAFF.

This chain uses TRBV20-1 with TRBJ2-1; TCRdb reports TRBD1, a call that lacks DNA to check it against. The length of the CDR3 is 15 residues. Germline V lookup: CDR1 DFQATT, CDR2 SNEGSKA (reference sequence). The CDR3 is CSAYMGGTGYNEQFF.

This chain links TRBV7-2 with TRBJ1-1; TCRdb outputs TRBD1, but without DNA this stays unchecked. The CDR3 has 13 amino acids. Germline CDR1 is SGHTA and CDR2 is FQGNSA. CDR3 in amino acids: CASSRAWGTEAFF.

V gene TRBV10-3 combines with J gene TRBJ2-1; TCRdb outputs TRBD1, but without DNA this stays unchecked. The germline gives CDR1 ENHRY, CDR2 SYGVKD. This CDR3 has 15 amino acids. CDR3 region: CAISETGQGNNEQFF.

V gene TRBV7-2 combines with J gene TRBJ2-5; as DNA is missing, the TRBD1 call by TCRdb cannot be tested. Germline lookup yields CDR1 SGHTA and CDR2 FQGNSA. The CDR3 is made up of 15 amino acids. This chain's CDR3 is CASRRGDKSGETQYF.

The rearrangement links TRBV7-2 to TRBJ2-3; TCRdb reports TRBD2, a call that lacks DNA to check it against. In germline, CDR1 is SGHTA, CDR2 FQGNSA. The CDR3 is made up of 16 amino acids. The CDR3: CASSARTSGSSHTQYF.

The J gene is TRBJ1-2, the V gene TRBV4-3. This CDR3 has 15 residues. Germline lookup yields CDR1 LGHNA and CDR2 YSLEER. CDR3 loop: CASSQDLGSIYGYTF.

This chain joins TRBV7-9 and TRBJ2-2; TCRdb indicates TRBD2, and absent DNA this call remains unverified. This CDR3 is built from 16 residues. CDR1 is SEHNR, CDR2 FQNEAQ, per germline (reference sequence). The CDR3 loop is CASSLQRGTNTGELFF.

The CDR3 sequence is CASSSGGIGEKLFF. V usage is TRBV27 and J usage is TRBJ1-4; the TRBD1 assignment by TCRdb is unverifiable without DNA. The CDR3 has 14 residues. CDR1 and CDR2 from the germline V gene are MNHEY and SMNVEV (reference sequence).

The CDR3 loop is CASSQRGTNEKLFF. V is TRBV14 and J is TRBJ1-4. Germline V CDR1 and CDR2: SGHDN, FVKESK. The CDR3 extends over 14 amino acids.

The chain employs TRBV7-2 and TRBJ2-1; TCRdb's D call of TRBD2 is untestable without DNA. Germline V gene lookup returns CDR1 SGHTA and CDR2 FQGNSA. The CDR3 is 16 residues long. CDR3 loop: CASSLGLAGGDNEQFF.

The V and J genes are TRBV4-3 and TRBJ2-5; the D call of TRBD1 rests on TCRdb alone, since no DNA is present to check it. Germline V gene lookup returns CDR1 LGHNA and CDR2 YSLEER. The CDR3 totals 16 residues. CDR3 sequence: CASSQEGGGRRETQYF.

The rearrangement joins TRBV27 to TRBJ2-4; TCRdb indicates TRBD1, and absent DNA this call remains unverified. Germline CDR1 reads MNHEY; CDR2 reads SMNVEV (reference sequence). CDR3 length: 15 residues. This CDR3 reads CASSTPGLAKNIQYF.

The chain employs TRBV7-8 and TRBJ2-2; as DNA is missing, the TRBD2 call by TCRdb cannot be tested. This CDR3 region has 19 residues. Germline-derived CDR1 and CDR2 are SGHVS and FQNEAQ. This CDR3 is CASSLRLAGGLSNTGELFF.

This chain connects TRBV12-3 or TRBV12-4 to TRBJ1-1. CDR3 length equals 15 residues. CDR3 residues: CASSLVAGRVGEAFF.

The chain couples TRBV18 to TRBJ2-7; as DNA is missing, the TRBD2 call by TCRdb cannot be tested. The CDR3 is made up of 14 amino acids. Germline V gives CDR1 KGHSH, CDR2 LQKENI. This CDR3 reads CASSLGLSTYEQYF. The variable domain in full, with the rest retrieved from reference TRBV18 and TRBJ2-7, is NAGVMQNPRHLVRRRGQEARLRCSPMKGHSHVYWYRQLPEEGLKFMVYLQKENIIDESGMPKERFSAEFPKEGPSILRIQQVVRGDSAAYFCASSLGLSTYEQYFGPGTRLTVT.

V and J are TRBV12-3 or TRBV12-4 and TRBJ1-6; absent DNA, TCRdb's TRBD1 call cannot be checked. The CDR3 covers 15 residues. This CDR3 is CASRPGTATNSPLHF.

This chain joins TRBV11-2 and TRBJ1-2; TCRdb lists TRBD1, though no DNA is available to test this call. The CDR3 runs 12 residues. From germline, CDR1 is SGHAT and CDR2 FQNNGV. The CDR3 sequence: CASSFVREGYTF. The complete variable domain, with remaining parts taken from reference TRBV11-2 and TRBJ1-2, reads EAGVAQSPRYKIIEKRQSVAFWCNPISGHATLYWYQQILGQGPKLLIQFQNNGVVDDSQLPKDRFSAERLKGVDSTLKIQPAKLEDSAVYLCASSFVREGYTFGSGTRLTVV.